Below are 21 T cell receptor beta chains sequenced from a single sample in a study of T-cell reconstitution after alpha-beta-depleted transplantation in children (dated by TCRdb to the mid-2010s). The library was produced with PCR. Sequenced on an Illumina HiSeq 2500. To normalize quantification of the TCRbeta repertoire, the TCR libraries were built with molecular barcoding that relied on unique molecular identifiers. The raw public reads went through TCRdb reprocessing: fastp at Q25, MiXCR clone calling, in-frame beta chains kept. When rows share a CDR3 protein, they turn into one entry using the most common DNA and genes. Here the sample has a few hundred thousand distinct CDR3 sequences; around 9.7% occur a single time. The ten most abundant clones make up approximately 4.7% of the sample. The specimen comprised PBMCs from the stem cell graft donor, sampled from the stem cell graft. Receptors originate from a human donor who donated a stem cell graft to a child with SCID.

At least ten counts were recorded for this clonotype. The J gene is TRBJ2-2, the V gene TRBV6-1; D unclear. V was cut by 6 bases and J by 3 bases, with 5 bases left in between. Looked up from germline, CDR1 is MNHNS and CDR2 is SASEGT. The CDR3 length is 12 residues. This CDR3 is CASSGYTGELFF. In DNA, the CDR3 is TGTGCCAGCAGCGGGTACACCGGGGAGCTGTTTTTT.

This clonotype was observed many times. CDR3 bases: TGTGCCAGCAGCTCAGACACCCTGGGGACTGAAGCTTTCTTT. Protein product: CASSSDTLGTEAFF. The chain is built from TRBV12-3 or TRBV12-4 and TRBJ1-1; no clear D. Trimming stripped 6 bases from V and 5 bases from J, with 16 bases between. The CDR3 extends over 14 amino acids.

This clonotype was recorded at least ten times. This chain connects TRBV5-1 to TRBJ1-6; D is ambiguous. CDR1 and CDR2 from the germline V gene are SGHRS and YFSETQ. The CDR3 is 16 residues long. Trimming left V 3 bases short and J 7 bases short, with 17 bases between. The chain's CDR3 is CASSSHLGGGNSPLHF. CDR3 DNA: TGCGCCAGCAGCTCCCACTTGGGCGGCGGGAATTCACCCCTCCACTTT.

This clonotype was recorded many times. The chain links TRBV19 to TRBJ1-1; no reliable D call. The germline gives CDR1 LNHDA, CDR2 SQIVND (reference sequence). The ends were cut back, 3 bases at V and 0 bases at J, with 5 bases in the middle. This CDR3 is built from 13 residues. The CDR3 reads CASSMKVNTEAFF. The CDR3 nucleotides are TGTGCCAGTAGTATGAAAGTGAACACTGAAGCTTTCTTT.

This clonotype was recorded at least ten times. The chain uses TRBV2 and TRBJ1-2; 8 bases align to TRBD1. The V gene's germline CDR1 is SNHLY and CDR2 FYNNEI. This CDR3 has 14 amino acids. V was pared by 3 bases and J by 8 bases, with 8 bases of the junction left unmatched. The CDR3 region has the DNA TGTGCCAGCAGTGAGGCAGGGGGCAAAGGGGGCTACACCTTC. It encodes CASSEAGGKGGYTF.

The chain uses TRBV20-1 and TRBJ2-5; D ambiguous. The CDR3 spans 13 residues. V dropped 0 bases and J dropped 3 bases, with 8 bases sitting between them. Germline V gene lookup returns CDR1 DFQATT and CDR2 SNEGSKA (reference sequence). CDR3 DNA sequence: TGCAGTGCTAGAGATCAGCAAAAAGAGACCCAGTACTTC. Protein: CSARDQQKETQYF.

This clonotype was counted many times. The CDR3 sequence: CASTSQARGVNTGELFF. CDR3 nucleotides: TGTGCCAGCACCTCTCAAGCGCGGGGGGTAAACACCGGGGAGCTGTTTTTT. The V gene is TRBV12-3 or TRBV12-4, the J gene TRBJ2-2, with TRBD2 identical over 8 bases. V gave up 7 bases and J gave up 2 bases; unmatched junction bases: 12. The CDR3 loop spans 17 amino acids.

This clonotype occurred many times. The rearrangement joins TRBV10-3 to TRBJ2-5; possibly TRBD1 or TRBD2 for D (5 bases each). In germline, CDR1 is ENHRY, CDR2 SYGVKD. The germline V and J ends were trimmed by 3 bases and 4 bases, with 12 bases remaining between them. The CDR3 spans 14 residues. The CDR3 bases are TGTGCCATCAGTGAAAAGGGGACGGGAGAGACCCAGTACTTC. Protein sequence: CAISEKGTGETQYF.

This clonotype showed up many times. The chain uses TRBV20-1 and TRBJ2-4, with 7 bases matching TRBD2. CDR1 and CDR2 from the germline V gene are DFQATT and SNEGSKA (reference sequence). With 3 bases clipped from V and 3 bases from J, the junction kept 2 bases outside the gene matches. The CDR3 is 13 residues long. CDR3 DNA: TGCAGTGCTAGTGGGGGGGGCAAAAACATTCAGTACTTC. It is translated as CSASGGGKNIQYF.

This clonotype was detected ten times or more. The V gene is TRBV28, the J gene TRBJ2-4, with no clear D. CDR3 length equals 16 residues. Trimming removed 4 bases at V and 3 bases at J, with 16 bases between. CDR1 and CDR2 from the germline V gene are MDHEN and SYDVKM. CDR3: CASSSLLGGDKNIQYF. The CDR3 DNA reads as TGTGCCAGCAGTTCCCTTCTTGGTGGGGACAAAAACATTCAGTACTTC.

At least ten counts were recorded for this clonotype. J is TRBJ1-4 and V is TRBV20-1; D uncertain. The V gene's germline CDR1 is DFQATT and CDR2 SNEGSKA (reference sequence). V lost 5 bases to trimming and J lost 8 bases, with 15 bases between them. The CDR3 covers 13 residues. The CDR3 nucleotides read TGCAGTGCTGAGACCACCATAGAGGAAAAACTGTTTTTT. This encodes CSAETTIEEKLFF.

This clonotype was observed at least ten times. The chain couples TRBV12-3 or TRBV12-4 to TRBJ2-3; TRBD1 is a possible D gene (6 bases). The V end was cut by 6 bases, the J end by 3 bases, with 7 bases between. CDR3 size: 12 residues. The CDR3 nucleotides read TGTGCCAGCAGGAGGGGGACAGATACGCAGTATTTT. It yields the protein CASRRGTDTQYF.

This clonotype was seen at least ten times. In DNA form, the CDR3 reads TGTGCCAGCACCTTCGCTAGCGGGGGAGGGAATGAGCAGTTCTTC. This codes for CASTFASGGGNEQFF. The genes are TRBV12-3 or TRBV12-4 and TRBJ2-1; TRBD2 agrees at 10 bases. This CDR3 is 15 amino acids long. Trimming cost V 7 bases and J 7 bases; bases outside gene matches: 10.

In the case of this clonotype: This may stem from a read error, because a much larger clone lies one nucleotide away. The chain uses TRBV7-3 and TRBJ2-3; D is uncertain. The J call may be wrong; the DNA end is better matched by TRBJ1-5. CDR1 and CDR2 from the germline V gene are SGHTA and FQGTGA. This CDR3 has 14 amino acids. The CDR3 protein is CASSPGGTTDTQHF. The CDR3 DNA reads TGTGCCAGCAGCCCCGGAGGAACTACAGATACGCAGCATTTT.

Many counts were recorded for this clonotype. This sequence joins TRBV20-1 and TRBJ1-2, with unresolved D. CDR1 is DFQATT and CDR2 is SNEGSKA in the germline V gene (reference sequence). Trimming left V 0 bases short and J 0 bases short, with 20 bases between. The CDR3 loop spans 18 amino acids. CDR3 sequence: CSARDIAPTKPANYGYTF. The CDR3 DNA sequence: TGCAGTGCTAGAGATATCGCGCCAACTAAACCGGCTAACTATGGCTACACCTTC.

Ten or more counts support this clonotype. The rearrangement links TRBV2 to TRBJ2-1; TRBD1 matches at 10 bases. CDR3 size: 14 residues. V lost 6 bases to trimming and J lost 8 bases; unmatched junction nucleotides: 7. Germline values: CDR1 SNHLY, CDR2 FYNNEI. Here the CDR3 reads CASSGQGGKYEQFF. CDR3 nucleotides: TGTGCCAGCAGCGGACAGGGGGGGAAGTATGAGCAGTTCTTC.

This clonotype was detected many times. The chain combines TRBV5-1 with TRBJ2-3; 8 bases map to TRBD1. The V segment lost 3 bases and the J segment 1 base; nucleotides outside the gene matches: 7. Germline lookup yields CDR1 SGHRS and CDR2 YFSETQ. The CDR3 is 16 residues long. CDR3 DNA sequence: TGCGCCAGCAGCTCGGGGGACAGGCCGGGCACAGATACGCAGTATTTT. It is translated as CASSSGDRPGTDTQYF.

At least ten counts were recorded for this clonotype. The chain recombines TRBV20-1 with TRBJ2-3, with 8 bases fitting TRBD2. Trimming cost V 3 bases and J 3 bases; bases outside gene matches: 11. This CDR3 is built from 16 residues. CDR1 and CDR2 from the germline V gene are DFQATT and SNEGSKA (reference sequence). The CDR3 bases are TGCAGTGCTAGTCCGGGGACTAGGAGGGCGACAGATACGCAGTATTTT. The encoded protein is CSASPGTRRATDTQYF.

There are many counts of this clonotype. The chain combines TRBV20-1 with TRBJ2-4, with 7 bases aligning to TRBD1. Germline loops: CDR1 DFQATT, CDR2 SNEGSKA (reference sequence). This CDR3 contains 16 residues. Unmatched junction bases numbered 10, after V lost 5 bases and J lost 0 bases. The chain's CDR3 is CSAALWDSLAKNIQYF. The CDR3 coding sequence is TGCAGTGCTGCATTATGGGACAGCCTAGCCAAAAACATTCAGTACTTC.

This clonotype appeared many times. The V and J genes are TRBV7-2 and TRBJ2-1; 10 bases map to TRBD1. V lost 5 bases, J lost 8 bases, and 6 bases stayed unmatched. The germline V gene has CDR1 SGHTA and CDR2 FQGNSA. There are 14 residues in the CDR3. CDR3 nucleotide sequence: TGTGCCAGCAGCCCCCAGACAGGGGGCTATGAGCAGTTCTTC. Translating gives CASSPQTGGYEQFF.

This clonotype was detected ten times or more. V and J are TRBV12-3 or TRBV12-4 and TRBJ1-2; D may be TRBD1 (6 bases). Between the trimmed V and J ends, which lost 4 bases and 7 bases, there was a span of 10 bases. The CDR3 is 12 amino acids. CDR3 sequence reads: CASSSQGIGYTF. The CDR3 DNA reads as TGTGCCAGCAGTTCACAGGGAATTGGCTACACCTTC.